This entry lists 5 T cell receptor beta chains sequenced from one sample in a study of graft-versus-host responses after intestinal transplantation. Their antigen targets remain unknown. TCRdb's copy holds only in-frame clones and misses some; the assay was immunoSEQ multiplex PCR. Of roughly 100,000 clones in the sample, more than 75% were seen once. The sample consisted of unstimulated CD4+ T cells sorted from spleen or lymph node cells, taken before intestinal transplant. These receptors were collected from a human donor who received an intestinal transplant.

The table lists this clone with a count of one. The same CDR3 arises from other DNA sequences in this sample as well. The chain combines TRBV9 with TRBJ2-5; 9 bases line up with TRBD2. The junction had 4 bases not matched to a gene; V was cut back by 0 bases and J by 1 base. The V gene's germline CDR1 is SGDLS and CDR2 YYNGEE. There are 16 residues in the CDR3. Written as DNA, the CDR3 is TGTGCCAGCAGCGTAGGGCGGGAGGGCGCCCAAGAGACCCAGTACTTC. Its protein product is CASSVGREGAQETQYF.

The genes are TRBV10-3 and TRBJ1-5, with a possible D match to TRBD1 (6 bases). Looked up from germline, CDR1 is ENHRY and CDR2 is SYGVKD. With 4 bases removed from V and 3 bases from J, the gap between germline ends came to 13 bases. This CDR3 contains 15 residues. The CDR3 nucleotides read TGTGCCATCAGTGCCGCCCGGGACACCAATCAGCCCCAGCATTTT. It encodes CAISAARDTNQPQHF.

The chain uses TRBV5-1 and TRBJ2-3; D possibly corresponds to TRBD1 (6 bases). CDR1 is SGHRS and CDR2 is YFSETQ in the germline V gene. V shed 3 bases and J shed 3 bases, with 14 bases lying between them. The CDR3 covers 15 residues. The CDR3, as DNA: TGCGCCAGCAGCTGGGGACACGGATATACAGATACGCAGTATTTT. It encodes CASSWGHGYTDTQYF.

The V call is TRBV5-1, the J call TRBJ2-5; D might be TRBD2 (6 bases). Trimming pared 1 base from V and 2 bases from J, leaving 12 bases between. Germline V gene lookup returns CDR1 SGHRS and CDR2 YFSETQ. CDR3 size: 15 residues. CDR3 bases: TGCGCCAGCAGCTTGTTGCGGGACCGTCAAGAGACCCAGTACTTC. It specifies CASSLLRDRQETQYF.

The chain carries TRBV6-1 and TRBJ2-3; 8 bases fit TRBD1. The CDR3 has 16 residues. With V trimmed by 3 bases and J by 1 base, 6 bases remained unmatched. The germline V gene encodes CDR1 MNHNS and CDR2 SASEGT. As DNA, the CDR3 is TGTGCCAGCAGTGACCCAGGGGGCCGGGGCACAGATACGCAGTATTTT. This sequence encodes CASSDPGGRGTDTQYF.